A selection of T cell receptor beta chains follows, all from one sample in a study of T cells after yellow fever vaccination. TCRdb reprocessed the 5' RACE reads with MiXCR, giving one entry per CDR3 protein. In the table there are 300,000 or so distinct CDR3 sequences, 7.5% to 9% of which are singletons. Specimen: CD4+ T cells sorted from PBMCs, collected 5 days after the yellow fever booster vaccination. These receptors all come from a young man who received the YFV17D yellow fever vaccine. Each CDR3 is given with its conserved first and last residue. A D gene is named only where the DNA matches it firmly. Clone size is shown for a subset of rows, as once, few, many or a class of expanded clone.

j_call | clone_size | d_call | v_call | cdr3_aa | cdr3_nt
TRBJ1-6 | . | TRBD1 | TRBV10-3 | CAAPRTGGSPLHF | TGTGCCGCCCCCCGGACAGGGGGCTCACCCCTCCACTTT
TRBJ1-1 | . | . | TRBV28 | CASRTGGTNTEAFF | TGTGCCAGCAGGACGGGGGGCACGAACACTGAAGCTTTCTTT
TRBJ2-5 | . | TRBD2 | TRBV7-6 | CASSIAGTTETQYF | TGTGCCAGCAGCATCGCCGGGACTACAGAGACCCAGTACTTC
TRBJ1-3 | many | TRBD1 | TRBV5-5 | CASSQYHRGGNTIYF | TGTGCCAGCAGCCAATACCACAGGGGAGGAAACACCATATATTTT
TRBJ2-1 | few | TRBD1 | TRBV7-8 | CASSFWGTGTGKDEQFF | TGTGCCAGCAGCTTCTGGGGGACCGGGACAGGGAAGGATGAGCAGTTCTTC
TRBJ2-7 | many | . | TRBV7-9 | CASSLVPGKVSYEQYF | TGTGCCAGCAGCTTAGTCCCAGGGAAAGTATCCTACGAGCAGTACTTC
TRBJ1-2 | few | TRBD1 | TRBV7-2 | CASSRYGTVSGYTF | TGTGCCAGCAGCCGGTATGGGACAGTCTCCGGCTACACCTTC
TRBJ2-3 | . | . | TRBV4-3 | CASSQGPGVMADTQYF | TGCGCCAGCAGCCAAGGACCGGGGGTTATGGCAGATACGCAGTATTTT
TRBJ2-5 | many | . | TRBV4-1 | CASSPPGVETQYF | TGCGCCAGCAGCCCTCCGGGGGTCGAGACCCAGTACTTC
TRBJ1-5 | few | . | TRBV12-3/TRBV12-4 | CASRLRGFDNQPQHF | TGTGCCAGCAGACTCAGGGGTTTTGACAATCAGCCCCAGCATTTT
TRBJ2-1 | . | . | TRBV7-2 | CASSSQGGDEQFF | TGTGCCAGCAGCTCCCAGGGGGGCGATGAGCAGTTCTTC
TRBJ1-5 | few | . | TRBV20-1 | CSAVRDNNQPQHF | TGCAGTGCTGTCCGGGACAACAATCAGCCCCAGCATTTT
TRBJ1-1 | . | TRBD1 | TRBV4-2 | CASSQRDRENTEAFF | TGTGCCAGCAGCCAAAGGGACAGGGAGAACACTGAAGCTTTCTTT
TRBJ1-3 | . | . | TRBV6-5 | CASSLGFSGNTIYF | TGTGCCAGCAGTTTGGGGTTTTCTGGAAACACCATATATTTT
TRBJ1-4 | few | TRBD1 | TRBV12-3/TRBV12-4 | CASSSTRTGLREKLFF | TGTGCCAGCAGTTCTACTCGGACAGGTCTGCGCGAAAAACTGTTTTTT
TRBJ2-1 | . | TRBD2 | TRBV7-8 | CASSLGRLASYNEQFF | TGTGCCAGCAGCTTGGGGAGACTAGCCTCCTACAATGAGCAGTTCTTC
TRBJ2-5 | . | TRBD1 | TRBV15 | CATSRGDSPNGETQYF | TGTGCCACCAGCAGGGGGGACAGTCCCAACGGAGAGACCCAGTACTTC
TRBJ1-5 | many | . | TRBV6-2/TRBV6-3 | CASSHGQGGNQPQHF | TGTGCCAGCAGCCACGGACAAGGGGGCAATCAGCCCCAGCATTTT
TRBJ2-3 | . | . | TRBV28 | CASRVDGKSDTQYF | TGTGCCAGCAGGGTGGACGGGAAAAGTGATACGCAGTATTTT
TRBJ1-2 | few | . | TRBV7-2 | CASSLAVFHGYTF | TGTGCCAGCAGCTTAGCGGTCTTCCATGGCTACACCTTC
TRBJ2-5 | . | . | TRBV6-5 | CASRQGTTETQYF | TGTGCCAGCAGACAGGGAACTACGGAGACCCAGTACTTC
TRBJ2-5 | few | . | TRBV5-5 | CASSLAESARETQYF | TGTGCCAGCAGCTTGGCGGAGTCGGCGCGCGAGACCCAGTACTTC
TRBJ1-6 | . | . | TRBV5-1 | CASSLAGDTPRPLHF | TGCGCCAGCAGCTTGGCGGGCGACACCCCAAGACCCCTCCACTTT
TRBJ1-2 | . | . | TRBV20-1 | CSARDHRVFYGYTF | TGCAGTGCTAGAGATCATCGGGTATTCTATGGCTACACCTTC
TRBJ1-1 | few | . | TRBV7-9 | CASSRMDGNTEAFF | TGTGCCAGCAGCCGGATGGACGGGAACACTGAAGCTTTCTTT
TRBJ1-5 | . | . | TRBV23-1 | CASSQRKRPQHF | TGCGCCAGCAGTCAACGAAAACGGCCCCAGCATTTT
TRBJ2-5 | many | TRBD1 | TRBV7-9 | CASATLTGGGETQYF | TGTGCCAGTGCGACATTGACAGGGGGCGGCGAGACCCAGTACTTC
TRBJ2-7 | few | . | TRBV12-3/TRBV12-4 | CASSLTGIHEQYF | TGTGCCAGCAGTTTAACAGGGATCCACGAGCAGTACTTC
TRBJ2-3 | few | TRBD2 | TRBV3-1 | CASSQAQRGTQYF | TGTGCCAGCAGCCAGGCCCAGCGGGGTACGCAGTATTTT
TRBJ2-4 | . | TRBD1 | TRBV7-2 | CASSSDRGPNIQYF | TGTGCCAGCAGCTCCGACAGGGGGCCGAACATTCAGTACTTC
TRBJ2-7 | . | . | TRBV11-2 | CASSPKWSGAYEQYF | TGTGCCAGCAGTCCGAAGTGGTCTGGGGCCTACGAGCAGTACTTC
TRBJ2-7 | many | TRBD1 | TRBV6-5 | CASTNSPGQGYEQYF | TGTGCCAGCACCAATTCGCCGGGACAGGGCTACGAGCAGTACTTC
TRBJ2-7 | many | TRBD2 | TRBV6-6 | CASSRPSGGRVEQYF | TGTGCCAGCAGTCGCCCTAGCGGGGGGCGTGTCGAGCAGTACTTC
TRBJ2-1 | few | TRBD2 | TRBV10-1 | CASSSTSIDEQFF | TGCGCCAGCAGTTCGACTAGCATCGATGAGCAGTTCTTC
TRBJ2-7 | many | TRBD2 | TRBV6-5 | CASSYTSPGLAGVYEQYF | TGTGCCAGCAGTTATACCAGTCCGGGACTAGCGGGGGTATACGAGCAGTACTTC
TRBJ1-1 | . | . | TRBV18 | CASSPSDTRRTEAFF | TGTGCCAGCTCACCATCCGACACCCGAAGGACTGAAGCTTTCTTT
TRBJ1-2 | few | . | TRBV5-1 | CASSVSRDSYTF | TGCGCCAGCAGCGTCTCACGGGACAGCTACACCTTC
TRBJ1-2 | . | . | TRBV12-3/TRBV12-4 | CASSLRIGTNYGYTF | TGTGCCAGCAGTTTACGGATCGGGACTAACTATGGCTACACCTTC
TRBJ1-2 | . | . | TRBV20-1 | CSAPITRGTVNYGYTF | TGCAGTGCGCCGATCACGCGAGGGACCGTTAACTATGGCTACACATTC
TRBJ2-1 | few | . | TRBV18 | CASSPPVGRSSYNEQFF | TGTGCCAGCTCACCACCGGTGGGCAGGAGCTCCTACAATGAGCAGTTCTTC
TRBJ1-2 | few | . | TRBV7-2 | CASSLGQLNGYTF | TGTGCCAGCAGCTTAGGGCAGTTGAACGGCTACACCTTC
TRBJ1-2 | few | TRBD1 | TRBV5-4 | CASSFRGQNYGYTF | TGTGCCAGCAGCTTCAGGGGGCAAAACTATGGCTACACCTTC
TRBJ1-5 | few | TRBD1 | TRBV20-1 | CSAGQAPRPQHF | TGCAGTGCTGGACAGGCCCCACGGCCCCAGCATTTT
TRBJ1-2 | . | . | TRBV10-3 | CAITGSPNYGYTF | TGTGCCATCACGGGCAGCCCTAACTATGGCTACACCTTC
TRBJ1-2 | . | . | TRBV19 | CASQNRGETYGYTF | TGTGCCAGCCAAAACCGGGGAGAAACCTATGGCTACACCTTC
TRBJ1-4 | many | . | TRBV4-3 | CASSQEREEKLFF | TGCGCCAGCAGCCAAGAGAGGGAGGAAAAACTGTTTTTT
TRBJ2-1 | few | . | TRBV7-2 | CASSLVANNEQFF | TGTGCCAGCAGCTTAGTCGCAAACAATGAGCAGTTCTTC
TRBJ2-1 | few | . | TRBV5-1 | CASSSWDKSNEQFF | TGCGCCAGCAGCTCCTGGGACAAATCCAATGAGCAGTTCTTC
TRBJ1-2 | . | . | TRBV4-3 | CASSQESRGGGYTF | TGCGCCAGCAGCCAAGAAAGCAGGGGAGGGGGCTACACCTTC